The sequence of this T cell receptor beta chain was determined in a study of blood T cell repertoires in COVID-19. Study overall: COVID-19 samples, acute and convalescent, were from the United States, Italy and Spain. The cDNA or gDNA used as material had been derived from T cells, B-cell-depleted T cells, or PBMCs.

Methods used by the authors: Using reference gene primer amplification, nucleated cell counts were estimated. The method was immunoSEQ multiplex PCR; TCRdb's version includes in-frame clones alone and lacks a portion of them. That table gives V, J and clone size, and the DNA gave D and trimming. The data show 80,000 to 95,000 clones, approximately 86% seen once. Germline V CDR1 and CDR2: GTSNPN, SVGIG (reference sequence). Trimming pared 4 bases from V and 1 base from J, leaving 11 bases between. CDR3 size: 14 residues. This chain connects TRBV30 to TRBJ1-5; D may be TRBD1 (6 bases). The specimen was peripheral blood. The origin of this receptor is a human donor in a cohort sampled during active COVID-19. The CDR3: CAWNTGTSNQPQHF. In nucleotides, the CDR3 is TGTGCCTGGAACACAGGGACGAGCAATCAGCCCCAGCATTTT.